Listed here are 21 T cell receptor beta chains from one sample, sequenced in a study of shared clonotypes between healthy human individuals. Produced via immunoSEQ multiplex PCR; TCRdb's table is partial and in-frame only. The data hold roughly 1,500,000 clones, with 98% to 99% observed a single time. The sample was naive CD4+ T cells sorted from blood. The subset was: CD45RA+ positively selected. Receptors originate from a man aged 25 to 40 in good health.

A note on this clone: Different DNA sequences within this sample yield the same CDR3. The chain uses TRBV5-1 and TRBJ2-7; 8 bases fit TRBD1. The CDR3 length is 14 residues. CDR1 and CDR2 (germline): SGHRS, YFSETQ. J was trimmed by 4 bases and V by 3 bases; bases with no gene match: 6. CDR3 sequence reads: CASSSGQGNYEQYF. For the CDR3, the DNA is TGCGCCAGCAGCTCTGGACAGGGCAATTACGAGCAGTACTTC.

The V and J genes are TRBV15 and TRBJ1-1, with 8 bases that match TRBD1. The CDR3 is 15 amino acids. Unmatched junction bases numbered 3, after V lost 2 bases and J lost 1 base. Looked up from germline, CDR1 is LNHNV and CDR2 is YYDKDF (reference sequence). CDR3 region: CATSRPGQGNTEAFF. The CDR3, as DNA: TGTGCCACCAGCAGACCCGGACAGGGGAACACTGAAGCTTTCTTT.

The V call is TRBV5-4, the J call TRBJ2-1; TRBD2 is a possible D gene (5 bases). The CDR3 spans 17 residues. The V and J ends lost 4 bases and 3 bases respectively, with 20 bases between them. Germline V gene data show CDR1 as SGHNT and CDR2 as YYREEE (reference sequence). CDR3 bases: TGTGCCAGCAGCGATAGTTCTGCGGGCGACCTCTACAATGAGCAGTTCTTC. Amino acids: CASSDSSAGDLYNEQFF.

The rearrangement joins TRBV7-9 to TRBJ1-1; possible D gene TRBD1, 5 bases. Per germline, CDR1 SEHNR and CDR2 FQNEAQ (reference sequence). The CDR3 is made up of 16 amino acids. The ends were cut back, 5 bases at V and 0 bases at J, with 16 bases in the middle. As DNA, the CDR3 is TGTGCCAGCAGCCTCAGACAGATCTTCATGAACACTGAAGCTTTCTTT. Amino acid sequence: CASSLRQIFMNTEAFF.

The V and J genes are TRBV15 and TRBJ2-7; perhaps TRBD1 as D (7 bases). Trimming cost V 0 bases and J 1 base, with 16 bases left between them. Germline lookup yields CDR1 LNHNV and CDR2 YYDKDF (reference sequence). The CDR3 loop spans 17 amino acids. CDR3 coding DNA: TGTGCCACCAGCAGAGATCCAGGGGGGAGTCCGTCCTACGAGCAGTACTTC. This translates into CATSRDPGGSPSYEQYF. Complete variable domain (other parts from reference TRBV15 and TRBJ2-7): DAMVIQNPRYQVTQFGKPVTLSCSQTLNHNVMYWYQQKSSQAPKLLFHYYDKDFNNEADTPDNFQSRRPNTSFCFLDIRSPGLGDTAMYLCATSRDPGGSPSYEQYFGPGTRLTVT.

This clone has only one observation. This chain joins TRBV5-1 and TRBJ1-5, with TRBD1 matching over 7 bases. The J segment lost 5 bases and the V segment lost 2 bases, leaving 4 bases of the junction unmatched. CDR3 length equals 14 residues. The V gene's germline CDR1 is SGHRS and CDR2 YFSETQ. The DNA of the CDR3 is TGCGCCAGCAGCTTTCGACAGGGTGATCAGCCCCAGCATTTT. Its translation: CASSFRQGDQPQHF.

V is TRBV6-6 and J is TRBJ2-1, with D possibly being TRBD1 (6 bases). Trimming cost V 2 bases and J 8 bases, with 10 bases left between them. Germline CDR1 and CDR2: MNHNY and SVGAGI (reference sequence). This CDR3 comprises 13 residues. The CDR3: CASSYPPGDEQFF. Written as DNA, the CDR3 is TGTGCCAGCAGTTACCCGCCAGGGGATGAGCAGTTCTTC.

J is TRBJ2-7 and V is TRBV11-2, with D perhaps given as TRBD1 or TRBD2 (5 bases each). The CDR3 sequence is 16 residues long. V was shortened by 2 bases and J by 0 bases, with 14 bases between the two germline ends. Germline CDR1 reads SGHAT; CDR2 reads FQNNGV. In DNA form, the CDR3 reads TGTGCCAGCAGCTTAAGAGGGGAGTACATCTCCTACGAGCAGTACTTC. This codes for CASSLRGEYISYEQYF. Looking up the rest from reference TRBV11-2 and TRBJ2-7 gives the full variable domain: EAGVAQSPRYKIIEKRQSVAFWCNPISGHATLYWYQQILGQGPKLLIQFQNNGVVDDSQLPKDRFSAERLKGVDSTLKIQPAKLEDSAVYLCASSLRGEYISYEQYFGPGTRLTVT.

The CDR3 is CASSRQTSPIVGEQFF. The CDR3 bases are TGTGCCAGCAGTCGTCAGACTAGCCCTATTGTAGGTGAGCAGTTCTTC. This rearrangement joins TRBV5-6 to TRBJ2-1; 7 bases agree with TRBD2. This CDR3 comprises 16 residues. The junction had 17 bases not matched to a gene; V was cut back by 5 bases and J by 9 bases. Germline loops: CDR1 SGHDT, CDR2 YYEEEE.

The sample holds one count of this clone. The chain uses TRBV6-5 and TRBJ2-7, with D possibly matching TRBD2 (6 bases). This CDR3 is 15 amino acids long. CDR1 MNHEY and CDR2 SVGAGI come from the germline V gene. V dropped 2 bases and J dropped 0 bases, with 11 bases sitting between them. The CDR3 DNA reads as TGTGCCAGCAGTTACGGGGGACTGACCTCCTACGAGCAGTACTTC. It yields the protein CASSYGGLTSYEQYF.

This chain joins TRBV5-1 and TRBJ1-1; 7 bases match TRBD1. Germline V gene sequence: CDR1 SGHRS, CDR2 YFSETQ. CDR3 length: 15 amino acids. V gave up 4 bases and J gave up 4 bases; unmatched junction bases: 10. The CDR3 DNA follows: TGCGCCAGCAGCGGAGTAGGGGGCGCGGCCACTGAAGCTTTCTTT. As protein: CASSGVGGAATEAFF.

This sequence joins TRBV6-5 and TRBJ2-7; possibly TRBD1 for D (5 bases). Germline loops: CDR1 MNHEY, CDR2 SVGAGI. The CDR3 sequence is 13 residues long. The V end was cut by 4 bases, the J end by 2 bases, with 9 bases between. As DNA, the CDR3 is TGTGCCAGCAGTTCGACAGCAGCCTACGAGCAGTACTTC. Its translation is CASSSTAAYEQYF.

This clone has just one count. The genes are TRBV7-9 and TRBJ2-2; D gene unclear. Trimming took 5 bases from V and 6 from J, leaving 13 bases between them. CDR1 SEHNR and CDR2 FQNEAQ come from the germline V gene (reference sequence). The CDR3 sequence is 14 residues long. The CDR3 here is CASSPNVSAGELFF. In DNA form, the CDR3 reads TGTGCCAGCAGCCCCAACGTTTCGGCCGGGGAGCTGTTTTTT. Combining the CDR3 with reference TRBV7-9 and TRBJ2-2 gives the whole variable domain DTGVSQNPRHKITKRGQNVTFRCDPISEHNRLYWYRQTLGQGPEFLTYFQNEAQLEKSRLLSDRFSAERPKGSFSTLEIQRTEQGDSAMYLCASSPNVSAGELFFGEGSRLTVL.

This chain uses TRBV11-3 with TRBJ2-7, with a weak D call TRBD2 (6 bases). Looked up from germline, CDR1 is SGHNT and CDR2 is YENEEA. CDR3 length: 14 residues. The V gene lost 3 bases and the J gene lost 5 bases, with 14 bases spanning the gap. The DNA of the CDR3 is TGTGCCAGCAGCTTCGGGGGAACTAGGAACGAGCAGTACTTC. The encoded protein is CASSFGGTRNEQYF.

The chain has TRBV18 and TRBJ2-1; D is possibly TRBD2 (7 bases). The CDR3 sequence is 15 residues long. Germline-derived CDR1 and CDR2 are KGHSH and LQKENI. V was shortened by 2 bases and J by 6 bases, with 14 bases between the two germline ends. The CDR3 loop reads CASSPTGGFGNEQFF. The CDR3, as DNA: TGTGCCAGCTCACCAACGGGGGGCTTCGGCAATGAGCAGTTCTTC.

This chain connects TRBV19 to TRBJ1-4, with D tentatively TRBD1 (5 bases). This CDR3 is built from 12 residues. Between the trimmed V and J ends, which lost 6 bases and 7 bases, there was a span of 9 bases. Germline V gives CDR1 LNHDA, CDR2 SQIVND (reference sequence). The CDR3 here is CASRGDAEKLFF. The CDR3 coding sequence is TGTGCCAGTAGAGGGGACGCTGAAAAACTGTTTTTT.

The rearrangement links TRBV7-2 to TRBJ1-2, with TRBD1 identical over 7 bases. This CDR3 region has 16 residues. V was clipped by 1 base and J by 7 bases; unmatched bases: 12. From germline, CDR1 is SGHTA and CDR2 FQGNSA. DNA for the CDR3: TGTGCCAGCAGCTTAGTTGCTGTGACAGGGTCTGGTGGCTACACCTTC. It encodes CASSLVAVTGSGGYTF.

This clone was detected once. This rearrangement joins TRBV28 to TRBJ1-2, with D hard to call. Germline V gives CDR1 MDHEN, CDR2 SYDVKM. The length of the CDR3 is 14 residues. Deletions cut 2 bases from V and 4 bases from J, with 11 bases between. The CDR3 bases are TGTGCCAGCAGTTTAGATGGACTACTCTATGGCTACACCTTC. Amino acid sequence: CASSLDGLLYGYTF.

The CDR3 is CASLSRRRATSNEQFF. CDR3 sequence (DNA): TGTGCCAGCCTTTCGCGAAGGAGGGCCACTTCCAATGAGCAGTTCTTC. The chain combines TRBV28 with TRBJ2-1; weak D call: TRBD2 (6 bases). Trimming left V 8 bases short and J 6 bases short, with 23 bases between. The CDR3 covers 16 residues. Germline lookup yields CDR1 MDHEN and CDR2 SYDVKM.

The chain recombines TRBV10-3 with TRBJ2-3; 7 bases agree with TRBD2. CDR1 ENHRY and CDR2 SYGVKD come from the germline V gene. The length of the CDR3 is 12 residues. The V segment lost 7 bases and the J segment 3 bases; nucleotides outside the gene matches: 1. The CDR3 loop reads CAITSGTDTQYF. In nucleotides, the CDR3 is TGTGCCATCACTAGCGGAACAGATACGCAGTATTTT.

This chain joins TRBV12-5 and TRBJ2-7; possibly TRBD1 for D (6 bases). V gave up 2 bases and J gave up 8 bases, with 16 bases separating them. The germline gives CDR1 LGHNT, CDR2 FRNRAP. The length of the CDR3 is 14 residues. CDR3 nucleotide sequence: TGTGCTAGTGGTTTGCCCCGGGACACCTCAAAGCAGTACTTC. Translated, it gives CASGLPRDTSKQYF.